This T cell receptor beta chain was recorded in a study of CD8 T cells in ankylosing spondylitis. General study points: In peripheral blood, disease-linked CD8+ clones occurred at relatively low frequencies. In ankylosing spondylitis patients, matched synovial fluid reportedly showed significant enrichment of disease-linked clones.

A remark on this clonotype: Its matching antigen is unknown.

TCRdb recomputed calls from the 5' RACE reads with MiXCR, one row per CDR3 protein. The table has 150,000 to 200,000 distinct CDR3 sequences, more than 10% seen once. This clonotype was sampled from a male donor with ankylosing spondylitis or in good health (not recorded which). Sequencing was done on a sample of blood, either unsorted or a sorted T cell fraction (not recorded which).

CDR3 DNA: TGCAGTGCTAGAGCAGCAGGCCTCAATGAGCAGTTCTTC. Residues: CSARAAGLNEQFF. The rearrangement uses TRBV20-1 and TRBJ2-1; D not resolved. This CDR3 comprises 13 residues. V lost 1 base and J lost 6, with 10 bases in between. In germline, CDR1 is DFQATT, CDR2 SNEGSKA (reference sequence).